This TCR beta chain was recorded in a study of OX40 agonist ivuxolimab in advanced cancers. The overall study: Six ivuxolimab dose levels, 0.01 to 10 mg/kg, were given intravenously every 2 weeks. Whole-study results and caveats: The antigen specificity of the peripheral T cells (those that were expanded) was not determined. People who partly responded at 0.1-3.0 mg/kg had some of the least clonal expansion seen. Blood T cells, both CD4+ and CD8+, expanded clonally by week 6 at 0.1 to 3.0 mg/kg.

As concerns this clone: Antigen specificity is unknown.

V was shortened by 0 bases and J by 8 bases, with 27 bases between the two germline ends. Germline V gene data show CDR1 as SGHNT and CDR2 as YYREEE (reference sequence). The CDR3 has 19 residues. Profiled with immunoSEQ multiplex PCR; TCRdb holds only in-frame clones, not every one. In the table there are about 20,000 clones, about three quarters of which are singletons. The chain is built from TRBV5-4 and TRBJ2-1; D might be TRBD1 or TRBD2, each matching 5 bases. This specimen was CD4+ or CD8+ T cells sorted from blood, taken in a trial of the OX40 agonist ivuxolimab. This clonotype was obtained from an adult with an advanced solid tumor such as melanoma, head and neck, liver or kidney cancer. In nucleotides, the CDR3 is TGTGCCAGCAGCTTGGATGCAGGGACCCGAGAGACCGCCCGGGATGAGCAGTTCTTC. Its protein product is CASSLDAGTRETARDEQFF.